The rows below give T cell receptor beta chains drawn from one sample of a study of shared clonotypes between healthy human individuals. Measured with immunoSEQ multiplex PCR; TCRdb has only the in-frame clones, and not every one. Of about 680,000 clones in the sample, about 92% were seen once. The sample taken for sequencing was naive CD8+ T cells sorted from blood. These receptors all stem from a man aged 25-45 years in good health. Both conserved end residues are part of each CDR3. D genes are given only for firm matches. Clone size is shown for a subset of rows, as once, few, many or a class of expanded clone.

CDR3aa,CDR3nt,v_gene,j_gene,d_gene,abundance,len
CASTGQGAPRGELFF,TGTGCCAGCACCGGACAGGGGGCGCCTCGCGGGGAGCTGTTTTTT,TRBV6-6,TRBJ2-2,TRBD1,.,15
CASSQGPNQPQHF,TGCGCCAGCAGCCAAGGCCCGAATCAGCCCCAGCATTTT,TRBV4-1,TRBJ1-5,.,.,13
CSVDPDGYEQYF,TGCAGCGTTGACCCGGACGGCTATGAGCAGTACTTC,TRBV29-1,TRBJ2-7,.,.,12
CASGQDSTGHNEQFF,TGTGCCAGCGGACAGGACTCGACTGGGCACAATGAGCAGTTCTTC,TRBV7-6,TRBJ2-1,TRBD1,.,15
CASSYSQGTANTEAFF,TGTGCCAGCAGTTACTCGCAGGGGACAGCCAACACTGAAGCTTTCTTT,TRBV6-6,TRBJ1-1,TRBD1,once,16
CASSLRGLTPSSYNEQFF,TGTGCCAGCAGTTTAAGGGGACTTACACCTAGCTCCTACAATGAGCAGTTCTTC,TRBV27,TRBJ2-1,.,.,18
CSVFSIGTSASRTDTQYF,TGCAGCGTCTTCTCGATCGGGACTAGCGCGAGTCGCACAGATACGCAGTATTTT,TRBV29-1,TRBJ2-3,TRBD2,.,18
CASRPGTSGPNEQFF,TGTGCCAGCAGGCCCGGGACTAGCGGTCCCAATGAGCAGTTCTTC,TRBV7-2,TRBJ2-1,TRBD2,.,15
CASSGMRDEKLFF,TGTGCCAGCTCCGGGATGAGGGATGAAAAACTGTTTTTT,TRBV9,TRBJ1-4,.,.,13
CASSLRGFNEKLFF,TGTGCCAGCAGCCTGAGGGGGTTTAATGAAAAACTGTTTTTT,TRBV7-6,TRBJ1-4,.,.,14
CASSGSGTEPYEQYF,TGTGCCAGCAGCGGGTCCGGGACAGAACCCTACGAGCAGTACTTC,TRBV28,TRBJ2-7,TRBD1,.,15
CASSLIGGSEQYF,TGTGCCAGCAGTTTAATCGGCGGTTCAGAGCAGTACTTC,TRBV28,TRBJ2-7,.,.,13
CASSQDRVGWEKLFF,TGCGCCAGCAGCCAGGACAGGGTTGGTTGGGAAAAACTGTTTTTT,TRBV4-3,TRBJ1-4,TRBD1,.,15
CASSSGHAGELFF,TGTGCCAGCAGTTCGGGACATGCCGGGGAGCTGTTTTTT,TRBV27,TRBJ2-2,.,once,13
CASSRQGADEQFF,TGCGCCAGCAGCCGTCAGGGGGCCGATGAGCAGTTCTTC,TRBV4-1,TRBJ2-1,TRBD1,.,13
CASSVEDSTDTQYF,TGTGCCAGCAGCGTCGAGGATAGCACAGATACGCAGTATTTT,TRBV9,TRBJ2-3,.,.,14
CASSLIQGRLAGEETQYF,TGTGCCAGTAGCCTGATCCAAGGCAGGCTAGCGGGAGAAGAGACCCAGTACTTC,TRBV19,TRBJ2-5,TRBD2,.,18
CASSSGLAVNEQFF,TGCGCCAGCAGCTCGGGACTAGCGGTCAATGAGCAGTTCTTC,TRBV5-1,TRBJ2-1,TRBD2,few,14
CASSAAGGIETQYF,TGTGCCAGTAGTGCAGCGGGAGGAATAGAGACCCAGTACTTC,TRBV19,TRBJ2-5,TRBD2,once,14
CATAGDTQYF,TGTGCCACCGCTGGTGATACGCAGTATTTT,TRBV28,TRBJ2-3,.,.,10
CASSPTGRRDNEQFF,TGTGCCAGCAGTCCAACAGGACGGCGGGACAATGAGCAGTTCTTC,TRBV28,TRBJ2-1,.,.,15
CASSLGGWGQENIQYF,TGTGCCAGCAGCTTAGGGGGTTGGGGGCAGGAAAACATTCAGTACTTC,TRBV11-3,TRBJ2-4,.,.,16
CASRPGLAEKQFF,TGTGCCAGCAGGCCGGGACTAGCGGAAAAGCAGTTCTTC,TRBV6-5,TRBJ2-1,TRBD2,.,13
CASSLVLAGGPFNEQFF,TGTGCCAGCAGCTTAGTTTTAGCGGGAGGCCCTTTCAATGAGCAGTTCTTC,TRBV7-8,TRBJ2-1,TRBD2,.,17
CASSFRDNTGELFF,TGTGCCAGCAGTTTTCGGGACAACACCGGGGAGCTGTTTTTT,TRBV27,TRBJ2-2,.,.,14
CASSLTQGSYGYTF,TGTGCCAGCAGCTTGACACAGGGGTCCTATGGCTACACCTTC,TRBV11-2,TRBJ1-2,TRBD1,.,14